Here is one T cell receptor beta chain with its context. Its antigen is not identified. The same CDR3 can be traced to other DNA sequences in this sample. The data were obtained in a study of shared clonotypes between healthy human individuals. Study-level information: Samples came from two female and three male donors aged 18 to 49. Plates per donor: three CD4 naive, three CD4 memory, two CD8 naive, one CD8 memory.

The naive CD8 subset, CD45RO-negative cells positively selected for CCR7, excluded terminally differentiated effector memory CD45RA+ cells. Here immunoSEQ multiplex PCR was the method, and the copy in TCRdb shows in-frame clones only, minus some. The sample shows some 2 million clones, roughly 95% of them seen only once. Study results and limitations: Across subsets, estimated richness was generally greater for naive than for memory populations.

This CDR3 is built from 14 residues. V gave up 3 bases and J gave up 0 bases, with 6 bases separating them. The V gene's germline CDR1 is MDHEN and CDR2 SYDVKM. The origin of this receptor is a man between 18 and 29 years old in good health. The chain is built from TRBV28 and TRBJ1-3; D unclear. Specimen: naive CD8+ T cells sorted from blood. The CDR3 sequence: CASSFRVSGNTIYF. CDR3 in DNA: TGTGCCAGCAGTTTTAGGGTCTCTGGAAACACCATATATTTT.